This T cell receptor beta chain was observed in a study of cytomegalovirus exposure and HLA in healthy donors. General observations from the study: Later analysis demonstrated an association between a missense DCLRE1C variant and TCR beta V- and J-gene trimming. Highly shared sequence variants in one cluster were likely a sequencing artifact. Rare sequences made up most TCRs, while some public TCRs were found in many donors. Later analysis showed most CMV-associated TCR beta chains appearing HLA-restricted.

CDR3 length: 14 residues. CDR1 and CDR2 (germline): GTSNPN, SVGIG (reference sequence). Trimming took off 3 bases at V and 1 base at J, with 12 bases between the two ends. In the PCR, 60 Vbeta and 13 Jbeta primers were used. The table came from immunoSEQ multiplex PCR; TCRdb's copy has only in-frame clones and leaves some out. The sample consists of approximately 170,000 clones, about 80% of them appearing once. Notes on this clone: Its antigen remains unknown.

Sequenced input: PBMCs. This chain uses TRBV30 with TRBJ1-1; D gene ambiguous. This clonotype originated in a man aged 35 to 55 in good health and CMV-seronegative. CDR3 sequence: CAWSAGRGNTEAFF. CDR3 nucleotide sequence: TGTGCCTGGAGCGCCGGACGGGGGAACACTGAAGCTTTCTTT.